Given below is one T cell receptor (beta chain) in context. Only in-frame clones appear in the TCRdb table, and some are missing; sequencing was by immunoSEQ multiplex PCR. This sample has 270,000 or so clones, with 70% to 90% found just once. This specimen belongs to a study of blood T cell repertoires in COVID-19. The sequence came from a woman younger than 45 with acute COVID-19. Material: PBMCs or T cells enriched from blood (not recorded which).

In DNA form, the CDR3 reads TGTGCCAGCAGTGAATGGGGACAAGGGACAGCTAACTATGGCTACACCTTC. The encoded protein is CASSEWGQGTANYGYTF. V usage is TRBV6-1 and J usage is TRBJ1-2; 7 bases are shared with TRBD1. The CDR3 loop spans 17 amino acids. Unmatched junction bases numbered 9, after V lost 2 bases and J lost 0 bases. The V gene's germline CDR1 is MNHNS and CDR2 SASEGT.